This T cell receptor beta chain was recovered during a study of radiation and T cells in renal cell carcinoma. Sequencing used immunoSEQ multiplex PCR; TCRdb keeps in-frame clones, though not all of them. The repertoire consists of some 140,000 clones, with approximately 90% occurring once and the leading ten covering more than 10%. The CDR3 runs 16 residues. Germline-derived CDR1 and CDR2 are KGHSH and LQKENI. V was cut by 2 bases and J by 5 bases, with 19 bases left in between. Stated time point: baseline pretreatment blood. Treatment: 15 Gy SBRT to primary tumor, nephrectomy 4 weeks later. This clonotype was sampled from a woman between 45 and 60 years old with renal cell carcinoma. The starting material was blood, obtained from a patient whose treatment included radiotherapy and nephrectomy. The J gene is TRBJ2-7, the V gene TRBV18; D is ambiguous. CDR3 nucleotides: TGTGCCAGCTCACCATTGGTTTCTGGGTTTGGTCACGAGCAGTACTTC. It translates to CASSPLVSGFGHEQYF. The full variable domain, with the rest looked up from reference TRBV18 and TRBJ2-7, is NAGVMQNPRHLVRRRGQEARLRCSPMKGHSHVYWYRQLPEEGLKFMVYLQKENIIDESGMPKERFSAEFPKEGPSILRIQQVVRGDSAAYFCASSPLVSGFGHEQYFGPGTRLTVT.